The next 28 T cell receptor beta chains were all read from a single sample in a study of vaccination and CD4 T cells after COVID-19. Researchers used the Oncomine TCR Beta short-read assay to sequence DNA from cultured CD4+ T cells. TCRdb fed the PCR reads into MiXCR, producing one record per CDR3 protein. The data contain 9,500 to 15,000 distinct CDR3 sequences, 40% to 60% of them singletons. Specified treatment: roughly ten-day PBMC culture with coronavirus spike peptide pools or control peptides (ViraFEST assay). The antigens these receptors bind are not known. Sequencing was performed on CD4+ T cells from blood, cultured in vitro. Source of these receptors: a human donor who had recovered from COVID-19.

About this clonotype: A junction boundary mismatches the germline segment, possibly from a read error. The genes are TRBV12-3 or TRBV12-4 and TRBJ1-2, with 7 bases matching TRBD1. The CDR3 sequence is 15 residues long. CDR3 sequence: CAGSSEVRGRNGYTF. CDR3 nucleotide sequence: TGTGCCGGCAGTTCAGAGGTCAGGGGGAGGAATGGCTACACCTTC.

This clonotype has just a few counts. V usage is TRBV5-4 and J usage is TRBJ1-1, with D tentatively TRBD1 (6 bases). This CDR3 comprises 15 residues. Germline V CDR1 and CDR2: SGHNT, YYREEE (reference sequence). The germline V and J ends were trimmed by 4 bases and 2 bases, with 15 bases remaining between them. DNA of the CDR3: TGTGCCAGCAGCCTTCGGACAGCTCCTAACACTGAAGCTTTCTTT. Its protein is CASSLRTAPNTEAFF.

The gene calls are TRBV5-1 and TRBJ1-2; no definite D call. Trimming took off 1 base at V and 6 bases at J, with 16 bases between the two ends. The germline V gene encodes CDR1 SGHRS and CDR2 YFSETQ. CDR3 length: 15 amino acids. This chain's CDR3 is CASSLFLTRVDGYTF. The CDR3 bases are TGCGCCAGCAGCTTGTTCTTAACACGGGTTGATGGCTACACCTTC.

This sequence joins TRBV6-1 and TRBJ1-1; D is unresolved. Trimming stripped 6 bases from V and 0 bases from J, with 8 bases between. The CDR3 runs to 13 residues. Germline V CDR1 and CDR2: MNHNS, SASEGT. CDR3 nucleotide sequence: TGTGCCAGCAGAAGGCTGATGAACACTGAAGCTTTCTTT. It codes for CASRRLMNTEAFF.

V is TRBV7-8 and J is TRBJ1-6; possibly TRBD1 for D (5 bases). Trimming left V 3 bases short and J 10 bases short, with 16 bases between. The V gene's germline CDR1 is SGHVS and CDR2 FQNEAQ. The CDR3 has 15 residues. CDR3 region: CASSLDIFTNSPLHF. The CDR3 DNA follows: TGTGCCAGCAGCTTGGACATTTTTACGAACTCACCCCTCCACTTT.

This clonotype was seen more than once but under ten times. The gene calls are TRBV6-1 and TRBJ1-2; TRBD1 matches at 8 bases. The CDR3 length is 18 residues. The germline CDR1 and CDR2 sequences are MNHNS and SASEGT. With 6 bases clipped from V and 0 bases from J, the junction kept 15 bases outside the gene matches. This chain's CDR3 is CASSPAGGGQGSNYGYTF. The CDR3 DNA is TGTGCCAGCAGCCCGGCCGGTGGCGGACAGGGCTCTAACTATGGCTACACCTTC.

The rearrangement uses TRBV3-1 and TRBJ1-1; TRBD1 aligns across 7 bases. This CDR3 comprises 13 residues. The V gene end was trimmed by 0 bases and the J gene end by 6 bases; junction bases not matched to a gene: 1. Germline CDR1 is LGHDT and CDR2 is YNNKEL (reference sequence). The CDR3 reads CASSQDDRAEAFF. The CDR3 nucleotides are TGTGCCAGCAGCCAAGATGACAGGGCTGAAGCTTTCTTT.

By sample fraction, this clonotype is large (0.1 to 1%). The rearrangement joins TRBV12-3 or TRBV12-4 to TRBJ1-6; TRBD1 is a possible D gene (6 bases). V was cut by 6 bases and J by 9 bases, with 21 bases left in between. The CDR3 consists of 16 residues. The chain's CDR3 is CASRLETGGGGSPLHF. Written as DNA, the CDR3 is TGTGCCAGCAGACTCGAGACAGGCGGCGGCGGTTCACCCCTCCACTTT.

The V and J genes are TRBV9 and TRBJ1-2; D is unresolved. The V gene lost 3 bases and the J gene lost 5 bases, with 14 bases spanning the gap. Per germline, CDR1 SGDLS and CDR2 YYNGEE. The CDR3 contains 14 residues. This chain's CDR3 is CASSAQLGVYGYTF. The CDR3 DNA is TGTGCCAGCAGCGCTCAACTTGGGGTTTATGGCTACACCTTC.

In its sample, this clonotype was seen a few times. The rearrangement uses TRBV5-1 and TRBJ2-7, with D perhaps matching TRBD1 or TRBD2 (5 bases each). The CDR3 is 16 amino acids. Trimming pared 4 bases from V and 0 bases from J, leaving 17 bases between. Per the germline V gene, CDR1 is SGHRS and CDR2 is YFSETQ. The chain's CDR3 is CASSAFRDGRSYEQYF. The CDR3 DNA follows: TGCGCCAGCAGCGCCTTTAGGGACGGCCGCTCCTACGAGCAGTACTTC.

The chain recombines TRBV6-1 with TRBJ1-5; 12 nucleotides align to TRBD1. The CDR3 runs to 16 residues. Per germline, CDR1 MNHNS and CDR2 SASEGT. V was pared by 4 bases and J by 6 bases, with 7 bases of the junction left unmatched. CDR3 DNA sequence: TGTGCCAGCAGTGGGGACAGGGGGCAATGGGGTCAGCCCCAGCATTTT. It is translated as CASSGDRGQWGQPQHF.

This chain joins TRBV12-3 or TRBV12-4 and TRBJ1-1, with TRBD1 as a possible D gene (5 bases). Trimming took off 1 base at V and 1 base at J, with 10 bases between the two ends. The CDR3 extends over 15 amino acids. The chain's CDR3 is CASSLGGAQNTEAFF. For the CDR3, the DNA is TGTGCCAGCAGTTTAGGAGGGGCCCAGAACACTGAAGCTTTCTTT.

The chain couples TRBV29-1 to TRBJ1-4; TRBD1 is a possible D gene (6 bases). Germline V CDR1 and CDR2: SQVTM, ANQGSEA. V was pared by 6 bases and J by 2 bases, with 13 bases between. This CDR3 has 14 residues. The DNA for the CDR3 is TGCAGCGTCGGCAGGGGTGGGACTAATGAAAAACTGTTTTTT. Translation: CSVGRGGTNEKLFF.

The V and J genes are TRBV7-9 and TRBJ2-3; D ambiguous. Germline V gives CDR1 SEHNR, CDR2 FQNEAQ (reference sequence). Trimming removed 3 bases from V and 0 bases from J, with 4 bases in between. The CDR3 sequence is 13 residues long. The chain's CDR3 is CASSLGSTDTQYF. Written as DNA, the CDR3 is TGTGCCAGCAGCTTGGGGAGCACAGATACGCAGTATTTT. The complete variable domain, with remaining parts taken from reference TRBV7-9 and TRBJ2-3, reads DTGVSQNPRHKITKRGQNVTFRCDPISEHNRLYWYRQTLGQGPEFLTYFQNEAQLEKSRLLSDRFSAERPKGSFSTLEIQRTEQGDSAMYLCASSLGSTDTQYFGPGTRLTVL.

The chain links TRBV23-1 to TRBJ1-1, with a weak D call TRBD1 (5 bases). TRBV23-1 is an open reading frame whose function is uncertain. V shed 2 bases and J shed 5 bases, with 15 bases lying between them. The CDR3 runs to 15 residues. The CDR3 spells CASSQGCGGKTEAFF. CDR3 in DNA: TGCGCCAGCAGTCAAGGGTGTGGGGGGAAAACTGAAGCTTTCTTT.

The rearrangement uses TRBV5-4 and TRBJ1-1, with D perhaps TRBD1 (5 bases). The CDR3 consists of 14 residues. With 4 bases removed from V and 1 base from J, the gap between germline ends came to 11 bases. Germline V gives CDR1 SGHNT, CDR2 YYREEE (reference sequence). CDR3 nucleotide sequence: TGTGCCAGCAGCCGGACGCAGGGGAACACTGAAGCTTTCTTT. Protein sequence: CASSRTQGNTEAFF.

Only a few counts were recorded for this clonotype. The gene calls are TRBV7-2 and TRBJ2-3; 13 bases align to TRBD2. Germline CDR1 is SGHTA and CDR2 is FQGNSA. The CDR3 consists of 17 residues. Unmatched junction bases numbered 7, after V lost 0 bases and J lost 7 bases. CDR3 amino acids: CASSLALSTSGGNTQYF. In DNA form, the CDR3 reads TGTGCCAGCAGCTTAGCCCTCTCGACTAGCGGGGGGAATACGCAGTATTTT.

This clonotype has a handful of counts. V is TRBV6-1 and J is TRBJ1-3; 7 positions agree with TRBD1. Germline CDR1 MNHNS, CDR2 SASEGT. V gave up 7 bases and J gave up 4 bases; unmatched junction bases: 10. This CDR3 is 15 amino acids long. CDR3 coding DNA: TGTGCCAGCAAAACACAGGGGTATTACGGAAACACCATATATTTT. Residues: CASKTQGYYGNTIYF.

The chain recombines TRBV5-6 with TRBJ1-1; D is undetermined. With 0 bases removed from V and 1 base from J, the gap between germline ends came to 10 bases. The CDR3 runs to 15 residues. CDR1 SGHDT and CDR2 YYEEEE come from the germline V gene. The chain's CDR3 is CASSLAWERNTEAFF. The CDR3 nucleotides read TGTGCCAGCAGCTTGGCCTGGGAGAGGAACACTGAAGCTTTCTTT.

This clonotype was seen a few times. The chain uses TRBV2 and TRBJ2-3; D is ambiguous. This CDR3 has 11 amino acids. With 4 bases removed from V and 11 bases from J, the gap between germline ends came to 10 bases. Germline V gives CDR1 SNHLY, CDR2 FYNNEI. CDR3 in amino acids: CASSVGQMQYF. CDR3 coding DNA: TGTGCCAGCAGTGTGGGTCAGATGCAGTATTTT.

This clonotype has only a few counts. The V gene is TRBV20-1, the J gene TRBJ2-1; D is unresolved. V was cut by 1 base and J by 9 bases, with 13 bases left in between. Germline CDR1 reads DFQATT; CDR2 reads SNEGSKA (reference sequence). The CDR3 sequence is 13 residues long. The DNA of the CDR3 is TGCAGTGCTAGAGTGGAGAGCCAAAGTGAGCAGTTCTTC. It is translated as CSARVESQSEQFF.

The gene calls are TRBV19 and TRBJ2-2; perhaps TRBD1 as D (5 bases). Trimming cost V 3 bases and J 6 bases, with 8 bases left between them. Germline CDR1 reads LNHDA; CDR2 reads SQIVND (reference sequence). The CDR3 runs 13 residues. This CDR3 is CASSILQAGELFF. CDR3 bases: TGTGCCAGTAGTATCCTACAGGCCGGGGAGCTGTTTTTT.

This clonotype came up a few times. The rearrangement uses TRBV7-9 and TRBJ1-1; TRBD1 might be the D (6 bases). The length of the CDR3 is 14 residues. Germline values: CDR1 SEHNR, CDR2 FQNEAQ (reference sequence). The V end was cut by 7 bases, the J end by 2 bases, with 14 bases between. The CDR3 sequence: CASTSPDRNTEAFF. CDR3 bases: TGTGCCAGCACCTCCCCGGACAGAAACACTGAAGCTTTCTTT.

The sample holds one count of this clonotype. The chain uses TRBV6-4 and TRBJ2-7, with unresolved D. Trimming took off 3 bases at V and 2 bases at J, with 14 bases between the two ends. The CDR3 sequence is 15 residues long. CDR1 and CDR2 from the germline V gene are MRHNA and SNTAGT. The CDR3 region has the DNA TGTGCCAGCAGTGAGTACGCAGGACCAACCTACGAGCAGTACTTC. Translating it yields CASSEYAGPTYEQYF.

This clonotype was detected only a few times. The chain links TRBV6-5 to TRBJ1-5; D is possibly TRBD1 (5 bases). The CDR3 runs 21 residues. The ends were cut back, 4 bases at V and 0 bases at J, with 28 bases in the middle. Germline lookup yields CDR1 MNHEY and CDR2 SVGAGI. Here the CDR3 DNA reads TGTGCCAGCAGTTTAGGGGAAAAAGGGCCTAGGACCGAAACTAGCAATCAGCCCCAGCATTTT. Translating gives CASSLGEKGPRTETSNQPQHF.

This clonotype has just a few counts. V and J are TRBV10-1 and TRBJ1-6, with a possible D match to TRBD1 (5 bases). Between the trimmed V and J ends, which lost 9 bases and 10 bases, there was a span of 22 bases. Germline V gene sequence: CDR1 WNHNN, CDR2 SYGVQD (reference sequence). CDR3 size: 15 residues. The CDR3 region has the DNA TGCGCCAGTTCAAACCAGGGCCCCTCGGCATCACCCCTCCACTTT. Amino acid sequence: CASSNQGPSASPLHF.

This clonotype was picked up a small number of times. The chain recombines TRBV7-9 with TRBJ1-6; D gene ambiguous. With 8 bases removed from V and 2 bases from J, the gap between germline ends came to 10 bases. The V gene's germline CDR1 is SEHNR and CDR2 FQNEAQ (reference sequence). The CDR3 runs 14 residues. CDR3 in DNA: TGTGCCAGCCGCGGGGATCCCTATAATTCACCCCTCCACTTT. Protein product: CASRGDPYNSPLHF.

The J gene is TRBJ1-2, the V gene TRBV5-1, with TRBD1 matching over 7 bases. The V gene end was trimmed by 2 bases and the J gene end by 3 bases; junction bases not matched to a gene: 4. CDR1 and CDR2 (germline): SGHRS, YFSETQ. The CDR3 consists of 14 residues. The CDR3 here is CASSFEGADYGYTF. CDR3 DNA: TGCGCCAGCAGCTTCGAGGGGGCAGACTATGGCTACACCTTC.